Presented here are 6 T cell receptor beta chains from one specimen sequenced in a study of T-cell memory formation after mild COVID-19. TCRdb passed the 5' RACE reads through MiXCR, listing each CDR3 protein once. In the table there are 200,000 or so distinct CDR3 sequences, about a sixth of which are singletons. Sequences were obtained from PBMCs or a T cell subset sorted from them (not recorded which). The receptors derive from an adult woman who had mild COVID-19 (a few samples of this study predate the infection). Cell type and time point are not known.

The chain joins TRBV6-5 to TRBJ2-1; D gene unclear. CDR3 length equals 11 residues. V was cut by 5 bases and J by 10 bases, with 9 bases left in between. The germline gives CDR1 MNHEY, CDR2 SVGAGI. The CDR3 reads CASSRLGEQFF. CDR3 in DNA: TGTGCCAGCAGTCGGCTAGGGGAGCAGTTCTTC.

The rearrangement uses TRBV4-3 and TRBJ2-3, with D perhaps matching TRBD1 (6 bases). This CDR3 contains 16 residues. The germline V and J ends were trimmed by 0 bases and 1 base, with 11 bases remaining between them. Germline V gene lookup returns CDR1 LGHNA and CDR2 YSLEER. This CDR3 is CASSQDRGGGTDTQYF. The CDR3 region has the DNA TGCGCCAGCAGCCAAGATCGAGGGGGAGGCACAGATACGCAGTATTTT.

The rearrangement joins TRBV6-5 to TRBJ2-1; possibly TRBD2 for D (6 bases). The CDR3 contains 15 residues. Germline CDR1 reads MNHEY; CDR2 reads SVGAGI. V was shortened by 6 bases and J by 0 bases, with 12 bases between the two germline ends. The CDR3 DNA is TGTGCCAGCAGAACAGGACTATTCTCCTACAATGAGCAGTTCTTC. This translates into CASRTGLFSYNEQFF.

The chain links TRBV6-2 or TRBV6-3 to TRBJ2-3; 12 nucleotides align to TRBD2. This CDR3 contains 17 residues. Germline lookup yields CDR1 MNHEY and CDR2 SVGEGT. With V trimmed by 3 bases and J by 10 bases, 14 bases remained unmatched. CDR3 loop: CASSYPLAGGLNPAQYF. The CDR3 DNA is TGTGCCAGCAGTTATCCACTAGCGGGAGGTCTTAACCCGGCGCAGTATTTT.

This clonotype was picked up a small number of times. The chain is built from TRBV5-1 and TRBJ2-5; D unresolved. The CDR3 sequence is 13 residues long. Germline V gene data show CDR1 as SGHRS and CDR2 as YFSETQ. V gave up 0 bases and J gave up 2 bases, with 5 bases separating them. The CDR3 nucleotides read TGCGCCAGCAGCTTGGGAGATCAAGAGACCCAGTACTTC. Its protein product is CASSLGDQETQYF.

This clonotype was counted only a few times. The V call is TRBV5-4, the J call TRBJ2-5, with 10 bases fitting TRBD1. There are 16 residues in the CDR3. V trimming: 3 bases; J trimming: 2 bases; junction bases outside the gene matches: 7. Germline lookup yields CDR1 SGHNT and CDR2 YYREEE (reference sequence). CDR3: CASSSRDRGTQETQYF. The DNA for the CDR3 is TGTGCCAGCAGCTCCCGGGACAGGGGAACTCAAGAGACCCAGTACTTC.